The source of this T cell receptor beta chain is a study of cytomegalovirus exposure and HLA in healthy donors. Primers for the PCR totalled 60 Vbeta and 13 Jbeta. Method: immunoSEQ multiplex PCR; TCRdb's copy keeps in-frame clones and lacks some. The table shows about 130,000 clones, with approximately 70% occurring only once. Germline CDR1 is MNHEY and CDR2 is SVGAGI. Trimming cost V 6 bases and J 3 bases; bases outside gene matches: 5. CDR3 length: 14 residues. Worth noting for this clone: Its antigen is undetermined.

Notes on the study in general: The study recorded 150 to 200 TCR beta chains that were cytomegalovirus-associated.

The sample taken for sequencing was PBMCs. This receptor was taken from a woman aged 60-75 years in good health and CMV-seropositive. This chain joins TRBV6-5 and TRBJ2-7, with 10 bases that match TRBD1. CDR3 nucleotides: TGTGCCAGCAGCCCCGGGACAGGGGACTACGAGCAGTACTTC. It translates to CASSPGTGDYEQYF.